The next 30 T cell receptor beta chains were all read from a single sample in a study of CD8 T cells in Susac syndrome. RNA was extracted with the RNeasy kit, and a quantity of about 0.5 to 1 ug was reverse transcribed using random hexamers. TCRdb reanalysed the immunoSEQ multiplex PCR reads using MiXCR and keeps one entry per CDR3 protein. The table shows 160,000 or so distinct CDR3 sequences, with approximately 94% occurring only once. The material sequenced was CD4+ T cells from PBMCs. Every receptor here comes from a human donor with multiple sclerosis.

This clonotype was observed a single time. This chain links TRBV2 with TRBJ2-3, with TRBD2 matching over 7 bases. Trimming at V came to 0 bases and at J to 6 bases, leaving 9 bases not matched to a gene. The CDR3 spans 16 residues. Germline CDR1 is SNHLY and CDR2 is FYNNEI. In DNA, the CDR3 is TGTGCCAGCAGTGAAGCGGTCCTGGGAGGGTCCGATACGCAGTATTTT. Translated: CASSEAVLGGSDTQYF.

The J gene is TRBJ2-2, the V gene TRBV15, with TRBD2 matching 13 bases. This CDR3 is 19 amino acids long. Germline assignment: CDR1 LNHNV and CDR2 YYDKDF (reference sequence). V was clipped by 0 bases and J by 5 bases; unmatched bases: 9. Here the CDR3 DNA reads TGTGCCACCAGCAGAGAAGACGGACTAGCGGGAGTCCGGACCGGGGAGCTGTTTTTT. Encoded protein: CATSREDGLAGVRTGELFF.

CDR3 DNA sequence: TGTGCCAGCAGCCCGTCGGGGGGCCATGGCTACACCTTC. Encoded protein: CASSPSGGHGYTF. The gene calls are TRBV7-9 and TRBJ1-2; maybe TRBD1 (6 bases). The V end was cut by 5 bases, the J end by 6 bases, with 13 bases between. The CDR3 has 13 amino acids. From germline, CDR1 is SEHNR and CDR2 FQNEAQ (reference sequence). Looking up the rest from reference TRBV7-9 and TRBJ1-2 gives the full variable domain: DTGVSQNPRHKITKRGQNVTFRCDPISEHNRLYWYRQTLGQGPEFLTYFQNEAQLEKSRLLSDRFSAERPKGSFSTLEIQRTEQGDSAMYLCASSPSGGHGYTFGSGTRLTVV.

Comment on this clonotype: At one end, the junction sequence differs from germline, possibly due to a read error. The J gene is TRBJ2-3, the V gene TRBV7-9; no reliable D call. The CDR3 loop spans 12 amino acids. Germline V gives CDR1 SEHNR, CDR2 FQNEAQ (reference sequence). As DNA, the CDR3 is TGTGCCAGCAGCTCCTACGACGTGGAGCGACATTTT. Translation: CASSSYDVERHF.

V gene TRBV4-3 combines with J gene TRBJ1-5; the D gene is possibly TRBD1 (5 bases). This CDR3 spans 15 amino acids. The V and J ends lost 0 bases and 6 bases respectively, with 12 bases between them. Germline loops: CDR1 LGHNA, CDR2 YSLEER. CDR3 in DNA: TGCGCCAGCAGCCAAGAGAGTCAGGGAAGTCAGCCCCAGCATTTT. Its translation is CASSQESQGSQPQHF.

The chain recombines TRBV14 with TRBJ1-2; tentatively, D is TRBD1 (6 bases). Deletions cut 4 bases from V and 6 bases from J, with 15 bases between. Germline V gene sequence: CDR1 SGHDN, CDR2 FVKESK. CDR3 length: 14 amino acids. CDR3 protein: CASSRAGASHGYTF. CDR3 nucleotides: TGTGCCAGCAGCCGGGCGGGGGCGTCCCATGGCTACACCTTC.

The rearrangement links TRBV5-6 to TRBJ1-1, with 9 positions matching TRBD1. Germline CDR1 reads SGHDT; CDR2 reads YYEEEE. The CDR3 is 15 amino acids. V was pared by 4 bases and J by 11 bases, with 15 bases of the junction left unmatched. The CDR3 region is CASSLTRDRDASAFF. CDR3 sequence (DNA): TGTGCCAGCAGCCTCACCCGGGACAGGGACGCGTCGGCTTTCTTT.

The J gene is TRBJ2-2, the V gene TRBV6-2 or TRBV6-3; maybe TRBD2 (5 bases). Germline lookup yields CDR1 MNHEY and CDR2 SVGEGT. There are 13 residues in the CDR3. CDR3 bases: TGTGCAACCCATAGCGTAAACACCGGGGAGCTGTTTTTT. It encodes CATHSVNTGELFF.

This clonotype appeared a single time. V and J are TRBV21-1 and TRBJ2-1; TRBD2, as called in the table, went unchecked against the DNA. TRBV21-1 is an annotated pseudogene. The CDR3 contains 12 residues. The CDR3 sequence is CASRSTSGEQFF. The CDR3, as DNA: TGTGCCAGCAGATCGACTAGTGGTGAGCAGTTCTTC.

The chain joins TRBV29-1 to TRBJ2-7, with a possible D match to TRBD2 (5 bases). The CDR3 spans 14 residues. V was clipped by 2 bases and J by 6 bases, with 17 bases between them. Looked up from germline, CDR1 is SQVTM and CDR2 is ANQGSEA. CDR3 nucleotides: TGCAGCGTTGAAAAGCTAGCAGGATCGGGCGAGCAGTACTTC. Translated: CSVEKLAGSGEQYF.

This sequence joins TRBV5-1 and TRBJ2-1, with D perhaps TRBD1 or TRBD2 (5 bases each). Looked up from germline, CDR1 is SGHRS and CDR2 is YFSETQ. CDR3 length: 16 amino acids. Trimming left V 1 base short and J 0 bases short, with 11 bases between. CDR3 DNA: TGCGCCAGCAGCTTGCCCGGGACGAGCTCCTACAATGAGCAGTTCTTC. Protein product: CASSLPGTSSYNEQFF.

The V and J genes are TRBV28 and TRBJ2-7; 9 nucleotides agree with TRBD1. CDR3 length: 15 residues. The germline V gene has CDR1 MDHEN and CDR2 SYDVKM. The J segment lost 2 bases and the V segment lost 6 bases, leaving 8 bases of the junction unmatched. The CDR3 protein is CASRGQGTLPYEQYF. CDR3 DNA sequence: TGTGCCAGCAGGGGACAGGGAACCCTACCCTACGAGCAGTACTTC.

The rearrangement uses TRBV28 and TRBJ1-1; D might be TRBD1 (5 bases). Germline V gene lookup returns CDR1 MDHEN and CDR2 SYDVKM. Trimming shortened V by 10 bases and J by 4 bases, and 16 bases separated the two germline ends. There are 13 residues in the CDR3. This chain's CDR3 is CATRETVITEAFF. The CDR3 nucleotides read TGTGCCACGCGTGAGACAGTTATCACTGAAGCTTTCTTT.

The J gene is TRBJ2-3, the V gene TRBV30; D uncertain. The V end lost 0 bases, the J end lost 6 bases, and 4 bases lay between the germline ends. CDR3 length equals 11 residues. In germline, CDR1 is GTSNPN, CDR2 SVGIG (reference sequence). The CDR3 DNA follows: TGTGCCTGGAGTGTATATGATACGCAGTATTTT. Residues: CAWSVYDTQYF.

V is TRBV12-3 or TRBV12-4 and J is TRBJ1-5, with TRBD1 matching over 10 bases. This CDR3 is built from 15 residues. V shed 6 bases and J 7 bases; nucleotides not matched to a gene: 9. The CDR3 bases are TGTGCCAGCAGCGGGGACAGGGGACGTAGGCAGCCCCAGCATTTT. Amino acids: CASSGDRGRRQPQHF.

The CDR3 loop reads CASSPGSPNTEAFF. CDR3 coding DNA: TGCGCCAGCAGCCCCGGGTCTCCGAACACTGAAGCTTTCTTT. The rearrangement joins TRBV5-1 to TRBJ1-1, with D uncertain. Trimming took 4 bases from V and 1 from J, leaving 11 bases between them. Germline V gene data show CDR1 as SGHRS and CDR2 as YFSETQ. The CDR3 length is 14 residues.

This clonotype has a single count. The rearrangement links TRBV5-1 to TRBJ1-1, with a weak D call TRBD1 (6 bases). The CDR3 is 14 residues long. V was clipped by 4 bases and J by 3 bases, with 13 bases between them. CDR1 SGHRS and CDR2 YFSETQ come from the germline V gene. In DNA, the CDR3 is TGCGCCAGCAGCATACAGGGTGGGGACACTGAAGCTTTCTTT. Translated: CASSIQGGDTEAFF.

In regard to this clonotype: One end of the junction is discordant with germline, which a read error may explain. The CDR3 region has the DNA TGTGCCAGCAGTGTCAACAGTGAAGCTTTCTTT. Protein product: CASSVNSEAFF. The V gene is TRBV6-1, the J gene TRBJ1-1; D not certain. CDR3 length: 11 amino acids. The germline V gene encodes CDR1 MNHNS and CDR2 SASEGT.

J is TRBJ1-2 and V is TRBV28; D is unresolved. The CDR3 runs to 15 residues. Germline V gene lookup returns CDR1 MDHEN and CDR2 SYDVKM. The ends were cut back, 7 bases at V and 5 bases at J, with 20 bases in the middle. As DNA, the CDR3 is TGTGCCAGCACCCACATGCCCCCCACCCAGTATGGCTACACCTTC. Residues: CASTHMPPTQYGYTF.

V usage is TRBV30 and J usage is TRBJ1-3; tentatively, D is TRBD1 (5 bases). The CDR3 runs to 14 residues. Germline-derived CDR1 and CDR2 are GTSNPN and SVGIG (reference sequence). With 2 bases removed from V and 4 bases from J, the gap between germline ends came to 12 bases. The CDR3 is CAWSIFGGGNTIYF. The CDR3 DNA sequence: TGTGCCTGGAGTATCTTCGGGGGGGGAAACACCATATATTTT.

The CDR3 region is CSARDGSASYNEQFF. CDR3 in DNA: TGCAGTGCTAGAGATGGAAGCGCCTCCTACAATGAGCAGTTCTTC. The genes are TRBV20-1 and TRBJ2-1; D not certain. V shed 0 bases and J shed 0 bases, with 9 bases lying between them. The V gene's germline CDR1 is DFQATT and CDR2 SNEGSKA (reference sequence). This CDR3 is built from 15 residues.

The chain carries TRBV12-3 or TRBV12-4 and TRBJ1-4; 9 nucleotides match TRBD1. Trimming removed 6 bases from V and 6 bases from J; junction bases left unmatched: 5. The CDR3 runs 14 residues. The DNA of the CDR3 is TGTGCCAGCAGACCGGGACAGGGTGATGAAAAACTGTTTTTT. It yields the protein CASRPGQGDEKLFF.

The rearrangement joins TRBV5-1 to TRBJ2-5; D may be TRBD1 or TRBD2 (5 bases each). CDR1 SGHRS and CDR2 YFSETQ come from the germline V gene. V was clipped by 4 bases and J by 5 bases, with 21 bases between them. The CDR3 length is 16 residues. In DNA form, the CDR3 reads TGCGCCAGCAGCAACCCCCGGGACCTTCGGTTGGAGACCCAGTACTTC. Its protein product is CASSNPRDLRLETQYF.

V is TRBV18 and J is TRBJ1-5; 9 bases map to TRBD1. Germline CDR1 KGHSH, CDR2 LQKENI. The CDR3 covers 15 residues. J gave up 5 bases and V 6 bases, and 8 bases lay outside the gene matches. This CDR3 is CASSHGTGFDQPQHF. For the CDR3, the DNA is TGTGCCAGCTCCCATGGGACAGGGTTCGATCAGCCCCAGCATTTT. Based on the CDR3 plus reference TRBV18 and TRBJ1-5, the full variable domain is NAGVMQNPRHLVRRRGQEARLRCSPMKGHSHVYWYRQLPEEGLKFMVYLQKENIIDESGMPKERFSAEFPKEGPSILRIQQVVRGDSAAYFCASSHGTGFDQPQHFGDGTRLSIL.

The V call is TRBV29-1, the J call TRBJ1-1; D possibly corresponds to TRBD1 (6 bases). The CDR3 contains 14 residues. The germline CDR1 and CDR2 sequences are SQVTM and ANQGSEA. Deletions cut 5 bases from V and 6 bases from J, with 19 bases between. The CDR3 coding sequence is TGCAGCGTTTACGGGGACACCCTTCAGGCTGAAGCTTTCTTT. Its protein product is CSVYGDTLQAEAFF. Using reference TRBV29-1 and TRBJ1-1 for the parts outside the CDR3, the full variable domain is SAVISQKPSRDICQRGTSLTIQCQVDSQVTMMFWYRQQPGQSLTLIATANQGSEATYESGFVIDKFPISRPNLTFSTLTVSNMSPEDSSIYLCSVYGDTLQAEAFFGQGTRLTVV.

V is TRBV9 and J is TRBJ2-7, with TRBD2 matching 7 bases. V was clipped by 3 bases and J by 6 bases; unmatched bases: 6. Germline values: CDR1 SGDLS, CDR2 YYNGEE. The CDR3 runs 13 residues. The CDR3 nucleotides read TGTGCCAGCAGCGAGGGACTACCTAGCGAGCAGTACTTC. Its protein product is CASSEGLPSEQYF. The full variable domain, in which reference TRBV9 and TRBJ2-7 provide the parts outside the CDR3, is DSGVTQTPKHLITATGQRVTLRCSPRSGDLSVYWYQQSLDQGLQFLIQYYNGEERAKGNILERFSAQQFPDLHSELNLSSLELGDSALYFCASSEGLPSEQYFGPGTRLTVT.

The DNA for the CDR3 is TGTGCCAGCAGTTTAAGGCAGCACTACGAGCAGTACTTC. Translating it yields CASSLRQHYEQYF. This chain uses TRBV27 with TRBJ2-7; D is unresolved. V was trimmed by 2 bases and J by 3 bases, leaving 8 bases between them. This CDR3 has 13 amino acids. Germline CDR1 and CDR2: MNHEY and SMNVEV (reference sequence).

V usage is TRBV5-8 and J usage is TRBJ2-1, with 9 bases aligning to TRBD1. Looked up from germline, CDR1 is SGHTS and CDR2 is YDEGEE. V trimming: 6 bases; J trimming: 6 bases; junction bases outside the gene matches: 10. The length of the CDR3 is 15 residues. The CDR3 region is CASKVQGALGNEQFF. The CDR3 nucleotides are TGTGCCAGCAAAGTACAGGGGGCGCTTGGCAATGAGCAGTTCTTC.

A single count supports this clonotype. This chain uses TRBV18 with TRBJ1-1; D may be TRBD1 (5 bases). Trimming pared 3 bases from V and 7 bases from J, leaving 12 bases between. Germline V CDR1 and CDR2: KGHSH, LQKENI. This CDR3 is 13 amino acids long. The CDR3 nucleotides read TGTGCCAGCTCACCGGGGACCGATCTTGAAGCTTTCTTT. Protein: CASSPGTDLEAFF.

V is TRBV20-1 and J is TRBJ1-2; D ambiguous. The CDR3 runs 12 residues. V gave up 2 bases and J gave up 4 bases, with 8 bases separating them. Per germline, CDR1 DFQATT and CDR2 SNEGSKA (reference sequence). CDR3 residues: CSARLWSYGYTF. Here the CDR3 DNA reads TGCAGTGCTAGACTATGGTCCTATGGCTACACCTTC.